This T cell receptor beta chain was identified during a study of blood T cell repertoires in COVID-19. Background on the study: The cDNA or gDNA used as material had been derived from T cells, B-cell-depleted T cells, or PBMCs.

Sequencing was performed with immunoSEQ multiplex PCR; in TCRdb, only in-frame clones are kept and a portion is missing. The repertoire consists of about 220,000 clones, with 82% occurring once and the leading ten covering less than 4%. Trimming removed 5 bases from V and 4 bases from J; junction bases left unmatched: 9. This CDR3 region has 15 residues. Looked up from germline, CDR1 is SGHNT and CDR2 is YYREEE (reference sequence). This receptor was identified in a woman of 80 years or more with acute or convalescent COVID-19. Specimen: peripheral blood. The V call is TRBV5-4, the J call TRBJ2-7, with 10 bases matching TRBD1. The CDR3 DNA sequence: TGTGCCAGCAGTCATAGGGGGACAGGGGTGTACGAGCAGTACTTC. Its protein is CASSHRGTGVYEQYF. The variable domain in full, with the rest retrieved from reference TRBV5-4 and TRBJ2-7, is ETGVTQSPTHLIKTRGQQVTLRCSSQSGHNTVSWYQQALGQGPQFIFQYYREEENGRGNFPPRFSGLQFPNYSSELNVNALELDDSALYLCASSHRGTGVYEQYFGPGTRLTVT.